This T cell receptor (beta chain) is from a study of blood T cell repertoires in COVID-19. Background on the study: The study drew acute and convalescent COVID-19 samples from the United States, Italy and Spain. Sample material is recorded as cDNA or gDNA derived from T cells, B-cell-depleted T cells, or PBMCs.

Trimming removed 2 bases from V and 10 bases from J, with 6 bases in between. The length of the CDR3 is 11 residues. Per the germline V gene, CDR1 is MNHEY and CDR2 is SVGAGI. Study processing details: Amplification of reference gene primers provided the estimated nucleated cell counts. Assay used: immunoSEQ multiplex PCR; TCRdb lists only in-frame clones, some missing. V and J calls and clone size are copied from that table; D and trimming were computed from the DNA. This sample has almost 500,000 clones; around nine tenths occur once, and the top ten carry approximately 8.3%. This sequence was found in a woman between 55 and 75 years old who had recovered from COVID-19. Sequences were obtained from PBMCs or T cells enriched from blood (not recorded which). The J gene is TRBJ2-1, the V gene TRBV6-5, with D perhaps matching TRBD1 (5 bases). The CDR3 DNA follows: TGTGCCAGCAGTTACCGGACAGAGCAGTTCTTC. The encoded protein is CASSYRTEQFF.